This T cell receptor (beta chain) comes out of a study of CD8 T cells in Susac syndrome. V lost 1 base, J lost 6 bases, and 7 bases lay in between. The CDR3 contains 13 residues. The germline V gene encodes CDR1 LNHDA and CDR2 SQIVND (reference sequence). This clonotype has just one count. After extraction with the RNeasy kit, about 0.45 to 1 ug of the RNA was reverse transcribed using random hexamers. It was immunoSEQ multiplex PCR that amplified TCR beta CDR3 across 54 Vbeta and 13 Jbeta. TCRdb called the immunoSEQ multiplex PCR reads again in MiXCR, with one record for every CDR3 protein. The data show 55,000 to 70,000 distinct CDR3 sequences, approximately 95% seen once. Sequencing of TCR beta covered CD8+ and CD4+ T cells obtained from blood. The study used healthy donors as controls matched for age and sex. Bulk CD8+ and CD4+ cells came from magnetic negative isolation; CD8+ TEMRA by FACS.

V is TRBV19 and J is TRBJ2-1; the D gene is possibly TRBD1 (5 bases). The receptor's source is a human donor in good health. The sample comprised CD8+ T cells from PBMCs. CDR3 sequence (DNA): TGTGCCAGTAGTATAGCAGGGTCCAATGAGCAGTTCTTC. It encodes CASSIAGSNEQFF.